This section outlines one T cell receptor (beta chain) sequence together with its context. The CDR3 has 15 residues. Per germline, CDR1 DFQATT and CDR2 SNEGSKA (reference sequence). The data derive from a study of blood T cells in healthy people across ages. The second PCR ran about 6 to 11 cycles with a sample-barcoded 5' primer and J-beta primers. In TCRdb, the 5' RACE reads were re-called with MiXCR into one record per CDR3 protein. The data show hundreds of thousands of distinct CDR3 sequences, 32% seen once. The chain recombines TRBV20-1 with TRBJ2-4; tentative D call: TRBD1 (5 bases). The last part of the DNA fits TRBJ2-7 better; the J call may be wrong. The receptor was derived from a woman older than 75 in good health. Material: blood. CDR3 residues: CSARDLRTSTYEQYF. CDR3 sequence (DNA): TGCAGTGCTAGAGATTTAAGGACATCAACCTACGAGCAGTACTTC.